The clone carrying this TCR beta chain has just one count. Its specificity is unknown. TCRdb ran MiXCR on the reads and lists one entry per CDR3 protein. Of 100,000 to 150,000 distinct CDR3 sequences listed, roughly a quarter are singletons. This specimen comes from a study of T cell repertoires in cytomegalovirus infection. In the study overall: Public TCR beta signatures marked donors with CMV infection and the matching HLA. Study-level findings and limits: The ex vivo response showed dominance by HLA-C-restricted CMV-specific TCR beta clonotypes. CMV carriers having the relevant HLA were flagged by cumulative public TCR beta family frequency.

Germline V lookup: CDR1 SGDLS, CDR2 YYNGEE. This CDR3 is 15 amino acids long. V dropped 4 bases and J dropped 1 base, with 14 bases sitting between them. The sequence derives from a human donor in good health (CMV status not recorded). Some clones in this sample may be carry-over from other donors' samples. Sequenced: PBMCs, sequenced either directly or after in vitro stimulation (not recorded which). The chain joins TRBV9 to TRBJ1-1, with unresolved D. CDR3: CASSSYRTRNTEAFF. In DNA form, the CDR3 reads TGTGCCAGCAGCTCCTATAGGACCCGGAACACTGAAGCTTTCTTT.